The 25 T cell receptor beta chains below come from one sample, sequenced in a study of spatial heterogeneity in lung cancer. TCRdb used MiXCR to reprocess the 5' RACE reads, holding one entry per CDR3 protein. The table lists fewer than 6,000 distinct CDR3 sequences, under 30% of them singletons. Time point specified: sample taken at primary tumor resection. For these TCRs, the target antigens are not known. The study, taken as a whole, reports: Mutation counts in tumors were tracked by counts of expanded intratumoral alpha and beta TCRs.

The material sequenced was lung tumor tissue, taken at surgery. The receptors here all came from a male donor with early-stage non-small cell lung cancer.

This clonotype was seen repeatedly, ten times or more. The chain combines TRBV7-9 with TRBJ1-1; no reliable D call. Trimming removed 0 bases at V and 4 bases at J, with 6 bases between. Germline V gene data show CDR1 as SEHNR and CDR2 as FQNEAQ (reference sequence). This CDR3 region has 13 residues. The chain's CDR3 is CASSLAPTTEAFF. In nucleotides, the CDR3 is TGTGCCAGCAGCTTAGCGCCGACCACTGAAGCTTTCTTT.

The chain joins TRBV12-3 or TRBV12-4 to TRBJ1-2; tentatively, D is TRBD1 (5 bases). V dropped 5 bases and J dropped 4 bases, with 11 bases sitting between them. The CDR3 spans 13 residues. CDR3 nucleotides: TGTGCCAGCAGTCCGACAGCCTTCTATGGCTACACCTTC. Translating it yields CASSPTAFYGYTF.

This clonotype is deemed medium-sized. The chain links TRBV11-3 to TRBJ2-7, with D possibly matching TRBD1 (5 bases). CDR3 length equals 13 residues. Deletions cut 5 bases from V and 2 bases from J, with 10 bases between. Germline lookup yields CDR1 SGHNT and CDR2 YENEEA. Here the CDR3 DNA reads TGTGCCAGCAGCCTTGGCAGGGCCTACGAGCAGTACTTC. Translated: CASSLGRAYEQYF. The full variable domain, with the rest looked up from reference TRBV11-3 and TRBJ2-7, is EAGVVQSPRYKIIEKKQPVAFWCNPISGHNTLYWYLQNLGQGPELLIRYENEEAVDDSQLPKDRFSAERLKGVDSTLKIQPAELGDSAVYLCASSLGRAYEQYFGPGTRLTVT.

This clonotype was detected many times. V usage is TRBV11-2 and J usage is TRBJ2-5, with 10 nucleotides matching TRBD2. This CDR3 has 16 amino acids. Looked up from germline, CDR1 is SGHAT and CDR2 is FQNNGV. V was pared by 4 bases and J by 2 bases, with 7 bases of the junction left unmatched. CDR3 in DNA: TGTGCCAGCAGCTCCGGACTAGCGGCGGGACAAGAGACCCAGTACTTC. Amino acid sequence: CASSSGLAAGQETQYF.

This clonotype rates as medium-sized. The chain uses TRBV10-3 and TRBJ1-1; D gene uncertain. The CDR3 totals 12 residues. The V and J ends lost 0 bases and 5 bases respectively, with 4 bases between them. Germline-derived CDR1 and CDR2 are ENHRY and SYGVKD. The CDR3: CAISESGTEAFF. In DNA form, the CDR3 reads TGTGCCATCAGTGAGTCGGGGACTGAAGCTTTCTTT.

The genes are TRBV18 and TRBJ2-7, with a weak D call TRBD1 (6 bases). The CDR3 covers 14 residues. Trimming removed 5 bases from V and 6 bases from J, with 17 bases in between. Looked up from germline, CDR1 is KGHSH and CDR2 is LQKENI. CDR3 bases: TGTGCCAGCTCAATCGACAGGAGGACCGGCGAGCAGTACTTC. Its protein is CASSIDRRTGEQYF.

This clonotype was seen more than once but under ten times. V and J are TRBV19 and TRBJ2-1; maybe TRBD2 (5 bases). V was cut by 3 bases and J by 5 bases, with 8 bases left in between. CDR1 LNHDA and CDR2 SQIVND come from the germline V gene (reference sequence). The CDR3 loop spans 13 amino acids. Here the CDR3 reads CASSIGSNNEQFF. The CDR3 coding sequence is TGTGCCAGTAGTATTGGGAGTAACAATGAGCAGTTCTTC.

This clonotype counts as medium-sized. The chain is built from TRBV27 and TRBJ2-1; unclear D gene. The V gene lost 4 bases and the J gene lost 8 bases, with 6 bases spanning the gap. CDR3 length: 11 residues. Germline V gene data show CDR1 as MNHEY and CDR2 as SMNVEV (reference sequence). The CDR3 reads CASSSYYEQFF. The CDR3 DNA is TGTGCCAGCAGTTCTTATTATGAGCAGTTCTTC.

This clonotype has just one count. The V and J genes are TRBV20-1 and TRBJ2-7; 15 bases are a match to TRBD2. The CDR3 runs to 16 residues. V shed 6 bases and J 4 bases; nucleotides not matched to a gene: 10. Germline CDR1 is DFQATT and CDR2 is SNEGSKA (reference sequence). This chain's CDR3 is CSAPRTSGRAKYEQYF. CDR3 nucleotides: TGCAGTGCCCCCCGGACTAGCGGGAGGGCTAAGTACGAGCAGTACTTC.

By proportion, this clonotype is medium-sized. The gene calls are TRBV2 and TRBJ1-5; 7 positions match TRBD1. From germline, CDR1 is SNHLY and CDR2 FYNNEI. V trimming: 5 bases; J trimming: 10 bases; junction bases outside the gene matches: 14. The CDR3 is 15 residues long. The CDR3 protein is CASSLPPTGWQPQHF. The CDR3 bases are TGTGCCAGCAGTCTCCCCCCGACAGGGTGGCAACCCCAGCATTTT.

This clonotype was observed a few times. The V and J genes are TRBV11-2 and TRBJ1-4; D possibly corresponds to TRBD1 (6 bases). Trimming cost V 2 bases and J 6 bases, with 16 bases left between them. CDR1 and CDR2 (germline): SGHAT, FQNNGV. The CDR3 length is 16 residues. CDR3 DNA sequence: TGTGCCAGCAGCTTAAGGGAGACAGGATGGTATGAAAAACTGTTTTTT. Translating it yields CASSLRETGWYEKLFF.

The gene calls are TRBV10-3 and TRBJ2-7; no firm D call. V lost 4 bases, J lost 2 bases, and 6 bases lay in between. The germline gives CDR1 ENHRY, CDR2 SYGVKD. The CDR3 length is 12 residues. The CDR3 loop reads CAISGTAYEQYF. The CDR3 DNA is TGTGCCATCAGTGGGACGGCCTACGAGCAGTACTTC.

The table lists this clonotype with many counts. The J gene is TRBJ2-7, the V gene TRBV28, with 10 positions matching TRBD2. From germline, CDR1 is MDHEN and CDR2 SYDVKM. V gave up 7 bases and J gave up 3 bases; unmatched junction bases: 12. This CDR3 spans 16 amino acids. As DNA, the CDR3 is TGTGCCAGCACCGGACGACTAGCGGGTTTTTTCTACGAGCAGTACTTC. This sequence encodes CASTGRLAGFFYEQYF.

This sequence joins TRBV18 and TRBJ2-7; no firm D call. V was pared by 2 bases and J by 2 bases, with 7 bases between. The CDR3 has 13 amino acids. From germline, CDR1 is KGHSH and CDR2 LQKENI. The CDR3: CASSPRVAYEQYF. Here the CDR3 DNA reads TGTGCCAGCTCACCAAGGGTCGCCTACGAGCAGTACTTC.

The genes are TRBV5-1 and TRBJ2-3, with D uncertain. This CDR3 has 18 amino acids. The germline V gene has CDR1 SGHRS and CDR2 YFSETQ. Trimming pared 4 bases from V and 1 base from J, leaving 22 bases between. The CDR3 spells CASSVGTTGPLGTDTQYF. CDR3 coding DNA: TGCGCCAGCAGCGTGGGAACCACGGGTCCCCTGGGCACAGATACGCAGTATTTT.

This clonotype is termed medium-sized. V usage is TRBV2 and J usage is TRBJ2-7; D may be TRBD2 (6 bases). V was trimmed by 5 bases and J by 4 bases, leaving 18 bases between them. CDR1 is SNHLY, CDR2 FYNNEI, per germline. This CDR3 is built from 15 residues. The CDR3 sequence is CASSPGLLGRYEQYF. As DNA, the CDR3 is TGTGCCAGCAGTCCCGGCCTCCTAGGGAGGTACGAGCAGTACTTC.

By share, this clonotype counts as medium-sized. V and J are TRBV12-3 or TRBV12-4 and TRBJ1-1; D perhaps matches TRBD1 (6 bases). V lost 3 bases and J lost 7, with 18 bases in between. This CDR3 has 15 residues. The CDR3 is CASSLRGVTGNEAFF. CDR3 sequence (DNA): TGTGCCAGCAGTTTGAGAGGGGTGACAGGCAATGAAGCTTTCTTT.

This clonotype was found many times. The rearrangement links TRBV30 to TRBJ2-7; D remains unclear. V lost 2 bases and J 0 bases, leaving 2 bases between the germline ends. The CDR3 covers 11 residues. CDR1 is GTSNPN and CDR2 is SVGIG in the germline V gene (reference sequence). CDR3 in DNA: TGTGCCTGGAGTAACTCCTACGAGCAGTACTTC. Encoded protein: CAWSNSYEQYF.

V is TRBV3-1 and J is TRBJ2-3, with 9 bases identical to TRBD2. CDR1 LGHDT and CDR2 YNNKEL come from the germline V gene (reference sequence). Trimming removed 1 base from V and 4 bases from J; junction bases left unmatched: 3. The CDR3 has 15 residues. The CDR3 nucleotides are TGTGCCAGCAGCCAAGTTAGCGGGAGTGCAGATACGCAGTATTTT. Protein: CASSQVSGSADTQYF.

This clonotype ranks as medium-sized (0.01 to 0.1%). This sequence joins TRBV20-1 and TRBJ2-5; TRBD1 or TRBD2 may be the D gene (6 bases each). Between the trimmed V and J ends, which lost 2 bases and 2 bases, there was a span of 15 bases. This CDR3 spans 15 amino acids. Germline V CDR1 and CDR2: DFQATT, SNEGSKA (reference sequence). The CDR3 DNA sequence: TGCAGTGCTAGAACGGGGGCTCTACGGCAAGAGACCCAGTACTTC. It codes for CSARTGALRQETQYF.

This clonotype was picked up many times. The chain uses TRBV5-1 and TRBJ2-7; 9 nucleotides agree with TRBD2. Germline loops: CDR1 SGHRS, CDR2 YFSETQ. There are 16 residues in the CDR3. Trimming removed 2 bases from V and 2 bases from J; junction bases left unmatched: 8. DNA of the CDR3: TGCGCCAGCAGCTTCCCCAGCGGGAGGCCCACCTACGAGCAGTACTTC. Its protein product is CASSFPSGRPTYEQYF.

By frequency in the sample, this clonotype is large. V gene TRBV6-5 combines with J gene TRBJ1-5; tentative D call: TRBD1 (5 bases). Germline V gives CDR1 MNHEY, CDR2 SVGAGI. Trimming stripped 4 bases from V and 6 bases from J, with 10 bases between. This CDR3 comprises 13 residues. CDR3 region: CASSWGGGQPQHF. In DNA, the CDR3 is TGTGCCAGCAGTTGGGGGGGTGGTCAGCCCCAGCATTTT.

The chain recombines TRBV18 with TRBJ2-7, with 12 positions matching TRBD2. The CDR3 has 14 amino acids. V was clipped by 5 bases and J by 4 bases; unmatched bases: 3. Per the germline V gene, CDR1 is KGHSH and CDR2 is LQKENI. The CDR3 DNA reads TGTGCCAGCTCAGAGGGACTAGCGGGTTACGAGCAGTACTTC. Encoded protein: CASSEGLAGYEQYF.

This chain uses TRBV7-3 with TRBJ2-3; the D gene could be TRBD1 or TRBD2 (5 bases each). V lost 3 bases to trimming and J lost 4 bases, with 5 bases between them. The CDR3 length is 12 residues. CDR1 is SGHTA and CDR2 is FQGTGA in the germline V gene. The CDR3 bases are TGTGCCAGCAGCTTGGGGGCAGATACGCAGTATTTT. Protein sequence: CASSLGADTQYF.

This clonotype was seen many times. This chain joins TRBV5-1 and TRBJ2-1, with TRBD2 matching 9 bases. The junction had 1 base not matched to a gene; V was cut back by 2 bases and J by 4 bases. This CDR3 has 14 amino acids. The germline V gene has CDR1 SGHRS and CDR2 YFSETQ. The CDR3, as DNA: TGCGCCAGCAGCTTCAGCGGGAGGTACAATGAGCAGTTCTTC. Translating gives CASSFSGRYNEQFF.